The 16 T cell receptor beta chains below all came from one sample that was sequenced in a study of T cell responses to AZD1222 COVID-19 vaccine. Repertoires were generated with immunoSEQ multiplex PCR, while TCRdb's copy carries only in-frame clones and drops some. The sample lists some 100,000 clones, 85% to 90% occurring once. The specimen comprised peripheral blood, sampled on day 0 of AZD1222 vaccination. These receptors all stem from an adult in good health.

The V and J genes are TRBV12-5 and TRBJ1-1; perhaps TRBD1 as D (5 bases). V lost 6 bases and J lost 0, with 11 bases in between. CDR1 and CDR2 from the germline V gene are LGHNT and FRNRAP. This CDR3 contains 14 residues. The CDR3: CASGLTGLNTEAFF. CDR3 bases: TGTGCTAGTGGCCTCACAGGTTTGAACACTGAAGCTTTCTTT.

The chain employs TRBV2 and TRBJ1-3; D gene ambiguous. The CDR3 contains 13 residues. Germline CDR1 and CDR2: SNHLY and FYNNEI. V was pared by 11 bases and J by 1 base, with 12 bases between. The CDR3 coding sequence is TGTGCCGGGTACTCGGGGTCTGGAAACACCATATATTTT. This gives the protein CAGYSGSGNTIYF. Based on the CDR3 plus reference TRBV2 and TRBJ1-3, the full variable domain is EPEVTQTPSHQVTQMGQEVILRCVPISNHLYFYWYRQILGQKVEFLVSFYNNEISEKSEIFDDQFSVERPDGSNFTLKIRSTKLEDSAMYFCAGYSGSGNTIYFGEGSWLTVV.

The chain's CDR3 is CASSFGGNQPQHF. The DNA for the CDR3 is TGTGCCAGCAGCTTCGGCGGCAATCAGCCCCAGCATTTT. V usage is TRBV7-9 and J usage is TRBJ1-5, with no clear D. The V gene's germline CDR1 is SEHNR and CDR2 FQNEAQ (reference sequence). V lost 3 bases to trimming and J lost 2 bases, with 5 bases between them. This CDR3 is built from 13 residues.

This sequence joins TRBV7-7 and TRBJ2-7; the D gene is possibly TRBD2 (5 bases). The CDR3 consists of 13 residues. Trimming stripped 0 bases from V and 5 bases from J, with 8 bases between. The V gene's germline CDR1 is SSHAT and CDR2 FNYEAQ (reference sequence). CDR3: CASSLAEADEQYF. The CDR3 DNA follows: TGTGCCAGCAGCTTAGCGGAGGCTGACGAGCAGTACTTC.

The J gene is TRBJ1-4, the V gene TRBV5-6; D is perhaps TRBD1 (5 bases). Trimming shortened V by 3 bases and J by 5 bases, and 14 bases separated the two germline ends. The V gene's germline CDR1 is SGHDT and CDR2 YYEEEE. This CDR3 has 15 amino acids. DNA of the CDR3: TGTGCCAGCAGCTACGGGACGGTCCGAAATGAAAAACTGTTTTTT. Protein product: CASSYGTVRNEKLFF.

The J gene is TRBJ2-4, the V gene TRBV28; tentative D call: TRBD2 (5 bases). V was trimmed by 6 bases and J by 0 bases, leaving 24 bases between them. Germline V gives CDR1 MDHEN, CDR2 SYDVKM. The CDR3 is 19 amino acids. The CDR3 DNA sequence: TGTGCCAGCAGCTCTAGACGGACTCTGTACGCCGGAGCCAAAAACATTCAGTACTTC. Translating it yields CASSSRRTLYAGAKNIQYF.

The gene calls are TRBV6-1 and TRBJ1-5; D remains unclear. CDR1 MNHNS and CDR2 SASEGT come from the germline V gene. Trimming pared 0 bases from V and 0 bases from J, leaving 9 bases between. CDR3 length: 16 amino acids. The CDR3 DNA reads as TGTGCCAGCAGTGAAGCCTTTACAAATAGCAATCAGCCCCAGCATTTT. Translating it yields CASSEAFTNSNQPQHF.

This sequence joins TRBV4-1 and TRBJ1-2; D gene ambiguous. Germline V CDR1 and CDR2: MGHRA, YSYEKL. The CDR3 runs 16 residues. Trimming cost V 3 bases and J 1 base, with 15 bases left between them. The CDR3 coding sequence is TGCGCCAGCAGCCACGGTACAGTTAGGGATAACTATGGCTACACCTTC. As protein: CASSHGTVRDNYGYTF.

The chain recombines TRBV18 with TRBJ1-1; TRBD1 is a possible D gene (5 bases). Germline V lookup: CDR1 KGHSH, CDR2 LQKENI. Trimming removed 1 base from V and 5 bases from J, with 14 bases in between. This CDR3 is built from 15 residues. Here the CDR3 DNA reads TGTGCCAGCTCACCACTGCGGGGCTGGGGAACTGAAGCTTTCTTT. Encoded protein: CASSPLRGWGTEAFF.

This rearrangement joins TRBV27 to TRBJ1-1; D remains unclear. The CDR3 consists of 13 residues. Germline CDR1 and CDR2: MNHEY and SMNVEV (reference sequence). V was cut by 1 base and J by 4 bases, with 7 bases left in between. CDR3 residues: CASSLWVTTEAFF. CDR3 coding DNA: TGTGCCAGCAGTTTATGGGTTACCACTGAAGCTTTCTTT.

The J gene is TRBJ1-4, the V gene TRBV30; TRBD1 matches at 8 bases. Germline-derived CDR1 and CDR2 are GTSNPN and SVGIG (reference sequence). The CDR3 has 15 residues. V lost 1 base, J lost 6 bases, and 7 bases stayed unmatched. The CDR3 sequence is CAWSALGTGHEKLFF. The CDR3 coding sequence is TGTGCCTGGAGTGCCCTGGGGACAGGCCATGAAAAACTGTTTTTT.

J is TRBJ2-1 and V is TRBV18; 9 nucleotides agree with TRBD2. V gave up 6 bases and J gave up 4 bases; unmatched junction bases: 16. CDR1 is KGHSH and CDR2 is LQKENI in the germline V gene. This CDR3 is 18 amino acids long. The CDR3 DNA reads TGTGCCAGCTCTCCCCGGGCGGTAGCGGGAGACGGTTACAATGAGCAGTTCTTC. This encodes CASSPRAVAGDGYNEQFF. Looking up the rest from reference TRBV18 and TRBJ2-1 gives the full variable domain: NAGVMQNPRHLVRRRGQEARLRCSPMKGHSHVYWYRQLPEEGLKFMVYLQKENIIDESGMPKERFSAEFPKEGPSILRIQQVVRGDSAAYFCASSPRAVAGDGYNEQFFGPGTRLTVL.

This clone appeared a single time. Other DNA sequences of this sample code for an identical CDR3. The chain employs TRBV27 and TRBJ1-5; 7 bases agree with TRBD1. Germline CDR1 MNHEY, CDR2 SMNVEV (reference sequence). The CDR3 spans 14 residues. With 2 bases clipped from V and 6 bases from J, the junction kept 4 bases outside the gene matches. Here the CDR3 reads CASSLQGDGQPQHF. CDR3 coding DNA: TGTGCCAGCAGTTTACAGGGGGATGGTCAGCCCCAGCATTTT.

The chain has TRBV5-1 and TRBJ1-1; 8 nucleotides line up with TRBD1. The CDR3 contains 14 residues. The V and J ends lost 1 base and 5 bases, in that order; junction bases with no gene match: 4. Germline CDR1 and CDR2: SGHRS and YFSETQ. The chain's CDR3 is CASSLNRQGTEAFF. The CDR3, as DNA: TGCGCCAGCAGCTTGAACCGACAGGGGACTGAAGCTTTCTTT.

The rearrangement uses TRBV19 and TRBJ2-5; 7 bases line up with TRBD1. Germline V gene sequence: CDR1 LNHDA, CDR2 SQIVND (reference sequence). V gave up 5 bases and J gave up 3 bases; unmatched junction bases: 6. The length of the CDR3 is 14 residues. DNA of the CDR3: TGTGCCAGTAGTGCCCGACAGGGAAAAGAGACCCAGTACTTC. It encodes CASSARQGKETQYF.

The chain recombines TRBV5-5 with TRBJ1-2; 9 positions agree with TRBD1. The ends lost 4 bases at V and 6 bases at J; junction bases unmatched: 10. From germline, CDR1 is SGHKS and CDR2 YYEKEE (reference sequence). The length of the CDR3 is 15 residues. CDR3 sequence: CASSEWGQGIHGYTF. The CDR3 DNA sequence: TGTGCCAGCAGCGAATGGGGACAGGGAATCCATGGCTACACCTTC. The whole variable domain, remainder taken from reference TRBV5-5 and TRBJ1-2, is DAGVTQSPTHLIKTRGQQVTLRCSPISGHKSVSWYQQVLGQGPQFIFQYYEKEERGRGNFPDRFSARQFPNYSSELNVNALLLGDSALYLCASSEWGQGIHGYTFGSGTRLTVV.